Listed below are T cell receptor beta chains from one sample, sequenced in a study of T cells expressing NK-cell markers. Following a re-call of the 5' RACE reads, TCRdb has one entry per CDR3 protein and lacks DNA. The sample shows more than 400,000 distinct CDR3 sequences, and 7.3% sits with its ten largest clones. The sequenced material came from blood T cells: a sorted CD56 or NKG2C T cell subset, CD4+ or CD8+ T cells, or bulk PBMC T cells (not recorded which). The receptors here all came from a woman between 18 and 70 years old in good health. The CDR3 runs from the conserved cysteine through the conserved F or W. Each record gives: J gene, V gene, CDR3 protein.

>TRBJ2-4|TRBV12-3/TRBV12-4
CASSGFAGEVLYF
>TRBJ1-5|TRBV20-1
CSARDQGRPYQPQHF
>TRBJ2-5|TRBV20-1
CSASLRAETQYF
>TRBJ1-2|TRBV30
CAWSWGNRADGYTF
>TRBJ1-2|TRBV5-6
CASSLVPGANYGYTF
>TRBJ1-1|TRBV4-1
CASSQGIIDTEAFF
>TRBJ2-2|TRBV7-8
CASSSGQPGELFF
>TRBJ2-5|TRBV27
CASSSHGTGEKETQYF
>TRBJ1-5|TRBV28
CASSQARHQPQHF
>TRBJ1-5|TRBV6-1
CASRPRGQSNQPQHF
>TRBJ2-1|TRBV6-2/TRBV6-3
CASSYVPGLTYNEQFF
>TRBJ2-7|TRBV6-2/TRBV6-3
CASSLRISYEQYF
>TRBJ1-6|TRBV24-1
CATSWVADNSPLHF
>TRBJ2-2|TRBV12-3/TRBV12-4
CASSWDRGVAGELFF
>TRBJ2-3|TRBV15
CATSRDIMADTQYF
>TRBJ2-1|TRBV12-3/TRBV12-4
CASRPVGQGMGNEQFF